This T cell receptor (beta chain) came from a study of cytomegalovirus exposure and HLA in healthy donors. Findings and limits, study-wide: Segments of the TCR beta V type were, in most cases, productive about 87% or about 30% of the time in an earlier analysis.

This PCR relied on a set of 60 Vbeta primers and 13 Jbeta primers. This table comes from immunoSEQ multiplex PCR, and its TCRdb copy is limited to in-frame clones, with some not included. The table has approximately 84,000 clones, 75% seen once. This clone appeared a few times. Antigen: not known. Per the germline V gene, CDR1 is GTSNPN and CDR2 is SVGIG (reference sequence). V shed 0 bases and J 6 bases; nucleotides not matched to a gene: 1. CDR3 size: 12 residues. The V call is TRBV30, the J call TRBJ1-1; TRBD1 aligns across 7 bases. Sample: PBMCs. The clonotype originates from a man between 40 and 49 years old in good health and CMV-seronegative. The CDR3 here is CAWSVTGPEAFF. CDR3 DNA sequence: TGTGCCTGGAGTGTGACAGGGCCTGAAGCTTTCTTT.